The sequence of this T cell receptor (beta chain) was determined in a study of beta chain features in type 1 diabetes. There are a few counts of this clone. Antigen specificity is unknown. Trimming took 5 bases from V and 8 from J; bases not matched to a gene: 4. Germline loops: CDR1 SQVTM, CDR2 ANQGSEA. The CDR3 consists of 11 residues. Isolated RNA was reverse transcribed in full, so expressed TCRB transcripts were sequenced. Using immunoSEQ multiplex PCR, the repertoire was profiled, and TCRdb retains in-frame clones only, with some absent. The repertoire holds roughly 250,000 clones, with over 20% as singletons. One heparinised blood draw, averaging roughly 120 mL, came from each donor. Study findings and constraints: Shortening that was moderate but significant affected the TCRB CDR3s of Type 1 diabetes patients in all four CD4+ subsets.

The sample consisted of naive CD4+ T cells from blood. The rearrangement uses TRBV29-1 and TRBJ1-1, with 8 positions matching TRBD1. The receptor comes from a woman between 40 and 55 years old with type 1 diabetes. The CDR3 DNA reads TGCAGCGTTCTAAACAGGGGGGAAGCTTTCTTT. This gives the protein CSVLNRGEAFF.